These T cell receptor beta chains were read from a single sample in a study of blood T cells in healthy people across ages. TCRdb fed the 5' RACE reads into MiXCR, producing one record per CDR3 protein. The sample carries 800,000 to 900,000 distinct CDR3 sequences, around 62% recorded once. Input material: blood. These receptors were obtained from a young man in good health. CDR3s include the opening cysteine and the closing phenylalanine or tryptophan. D genes are given only for firm matches. Rows give clone size only sometimes, using once, few, many, or a class for an expanded clone.

>.|TRBV20-1|.|TRBJ2-7
TGCAGTGCCGCCGGGACTTCGGGCGGAGAGCAGTACTTC
CSAAGTSGGEQYF
>TRBD2|TRBV10-3|.|TRBJ2-7
TGTGCCATCAGTGACTCCGCGCTAGCGGAGCACTCCTACGAGCAGTACTTC
CAISDSALAEHSYEQYF
>TRBD1|TRBV6-6|.|TRBJ2-7
TGTGCCAGCAGTTCGGGACAGGGGGCCGCCGGGATCTACGAGCAGTACTTC
CASSSGQGAAGIYEQYF
>TRBD1|TRBV2|.|TRBJ2-3
TGTGCCAGCAGTGTTCACCACCGGACAGGACTCGAAGATACGCAGTATTTT
CASSVHHRTGLEDTQYF
>TRBD2|TRBV6-2/TRBV6-3|.|TRBJ2-5
TGTGCCAGCACTAAAGCGGGGGCCCGGGAGACCCAGTACTTC
CASTKAGARETQYF
>.|TRBV5-5|.|TRBJ1-1
TGTGCCAGCAGCTTGGCCGGGTACACTGAAGCTTTCTTT
CASSLAGYTEAFF
>.|TRBV6-1|.|TRBJ2-7
TGTGCCAGCAGTCCAGGGTACTCCTACGAGCAGTACTTC
CASSPGYSYEQYF
>.|TRBV30|.|TRBJ1-1
TGTGCCTGGAGTTACAGGGAGGGCACTGAAGCTTTCTTT
CAWSYREGTEAFF
>TRBD2|TRBV4-3|few|TRBJ2-3
TGCGCCAGCAGCCAAGAATCCGGCGGGGGAGGCACAGATACGCAGTATTTT
CASSQESGGGGTDTQYF
>.|TRBV27|.|TRBJ1-5
TGTGCCAGCAGTGCTAAGAGTAGCAATCAGCCCCAGCATTTT
CASSAKSSNQPQHF
>TRBD2|TRBV6-6|.|TRBJ2-1
TGTGCCAGCAACGAAGGGGCTAGCGGTCGGTTCTTC
CASNEGASGRFF
>.|TRBV29-1|.|TRBJ2-7
TGCAGCGTTGAAGATCGAAGCTCGGTCGGGGTCTCCTACGAGCAGTACTTC
CSVEDRSSVGVSYEQYF
>TRBD1|TRBV5-4|.|TRBJ2-1
TGTGCCAGCAGCGACCGGGACAGGGTCTACAATGAGCAGTTCTTC
CASSDRDRVYNEQFF
>TRBD2|TRBV15|.|TRBJ2-1
TGTGCCACCAGCCCAACAACAGTACCTAGCGGGCAGTTCTTC
CATSPTTVPSGQFF
>.|TRBV5-1|.|TRBJ2-7
TGCGCCAGCAGCCCTCCTGGGGCCCGCTACGAGCAGTACTTC
CASSPPGARYEQYF